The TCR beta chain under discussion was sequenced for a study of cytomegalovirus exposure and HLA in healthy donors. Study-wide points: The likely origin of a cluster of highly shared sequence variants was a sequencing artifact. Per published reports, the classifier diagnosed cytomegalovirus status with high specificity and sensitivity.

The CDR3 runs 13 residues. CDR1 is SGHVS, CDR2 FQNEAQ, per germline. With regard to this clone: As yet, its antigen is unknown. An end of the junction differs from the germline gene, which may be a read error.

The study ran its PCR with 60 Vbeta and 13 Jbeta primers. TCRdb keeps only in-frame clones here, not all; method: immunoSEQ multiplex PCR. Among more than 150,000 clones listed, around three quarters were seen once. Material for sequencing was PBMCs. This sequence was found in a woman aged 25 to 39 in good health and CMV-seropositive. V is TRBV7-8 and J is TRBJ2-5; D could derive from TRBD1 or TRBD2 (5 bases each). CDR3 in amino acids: CVSSLEGQRTQYF. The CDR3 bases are TGTGTCAGCAGCTTAGAGGGGCAAAGGACCCAGTACTTC.